The following is a T cell receptor (beta chain) sequence with its context. This clonotype has more than one count but fewer than ten. The specificity of this receptor is unknown. No base qualities exist here, and no much larger clone lies one base off it. Libraries were built with 5' RACE. Data came from a NextSeq 500. The TCR library protocol attached unique molecular identifiers to individual cDNA molecules to correct for sequencing error and PCR bias. Both TCR alpha and beta chains were sequenced, and tight co-correlation was observed between alpha and beta sequence abundances in each sample. The original methods were these. V gene, J gene and CDR3 annotation of TCR sequences was performed with Decombinator V4. TCRs were defined as expanded if a significant change between any two time points was detected under a Poisson model with p below 0.0001. TCR abundances were normalised to the total number of TCRs sequenced in each sample and reported as counts per million. TRAV1-2 paired with TRAJ12, TRAJ20 or TRAJ33 defined MAIT TCRs, while TRAV10 paired with TRAJ18 defined iNKT TCRs. A search of VDJdb, accessed on 1 November 2021, was run for TCRs annotated to CMV, EBV and SARS-CoV-2, with TCRs annotated for multiple antigens excluded. TCRdb's own reprocessing of the public reads used fastp at Q25 and MiXCR and kept productive beta chains. Entries that share a CDR3 protein sequence are merged under the most common genes and DNA. Here the V and J calls rest on TCRdb's processing, not on the authors' analysis. The sample contains roughly 70,000 distinct CDR3 sequences, about 13% of them found a single time. Of the sample, 5% to 5.5% falls within the top ten clones.

Ends trimmed: V by 6 bases, J by 7 bases; bases unmatched to a gene: 11. From the cysteine up to the phenylalanine, the CDR3 has a length of 14 residues. Left in the record is the CDR3 DNA by itself, 42 bases read in frame from the first base. These data are taken from a study of early T cells in non-severe SARS-CoV-2 infection (dated by TCRdb to the early 2020s). For context, the study as a whole: Because TCR sequencing relied on bulk RNA taken from unsorted whole blood, pairing of alpha and beta chains was not possible.

This was a case-control study nested in a cohort of healthcare workers in London, UK, who had nasopharyngeal swab PCR tests and blood samples taken every week. Healthcare workers were enrolled in the week of the UK lockdown, from 23 to 31 March 2020, and were followed every week for up to roughly 15 weeks. What the research found in general, with its limitations: VDJdb matching was skewed toward anti-spike CD8 responses and likely underestimated virus-specific expansions, missing private and CD4 specificities.

Material: whole blood. This chain joins TRBV12-3 or TRBV12-4 to TRBJ1-2; TRBD1 fits 7 bases in the junction. This clonotype was sampled from an adult who was a healthcare worker with PCR-confirmed SARS-CoV-2 infection or an uninfected control (not recorded which). The DNA sequence is given as TGTGCCAGCAGCCGTACGACAGGGTCTGGTGGCTACACCTTC. It translates to CASSRTTGSGGYTF.